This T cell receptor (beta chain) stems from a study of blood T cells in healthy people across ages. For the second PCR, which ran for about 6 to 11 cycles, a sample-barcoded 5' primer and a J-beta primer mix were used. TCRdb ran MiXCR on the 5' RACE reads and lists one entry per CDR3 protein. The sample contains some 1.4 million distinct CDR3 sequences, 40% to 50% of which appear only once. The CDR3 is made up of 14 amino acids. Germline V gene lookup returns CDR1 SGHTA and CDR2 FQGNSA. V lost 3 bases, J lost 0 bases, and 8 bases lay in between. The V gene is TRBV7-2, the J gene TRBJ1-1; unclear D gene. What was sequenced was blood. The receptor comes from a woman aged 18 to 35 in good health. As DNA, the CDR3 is TGTGCCAGCAGCTTGGCGACGGTGAACACTGAAGCTTTCTTT. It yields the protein CASSLATVNTEAFF.